A single sample is the source of the 5 T cell receptor beta chains below, sequenced in a study of T cells in narcolepsy. Method: immunoSEQ multiplex PCR; TCRdb's copy keeps in-frame clones and lacks some. The sample records tens of thousands of clones, approximately 88% being singletons. The sequencing input was CD45RA- memory CD4+ T cells from PBMCs. Source of these receptors: a human donor with narcolepsy.

The chain links TRBV7-8 to TRBJ1-6; no clear D gene. Per the germline V gene, CDR1 is SGHVS and CDR2 is FQNEAQ. This CDR3 is built from 13 residues. V lost 4 bases to trimming and J lost 11 bases, with 12 bases between them. The CDR3 is CASSSGRTAPLHF. In nucleotides, the CDR3 is TGTGCCAGCAGCTCTGGGAGGACTGCACCCCTCCACTTT.

V gene TRBV6-1 combines with J gene TRBJ2-7; D is perhaps TRBD1 (5 bases). CDR3 length equals 13 residues. The germline V gene encodes CDR1 MNHNS and CDR2 SASEGT. V lost 3 bases and J 4 bases, leaving 10 bases between the germline ends. The CDR3 loop reads CASSERQGYEQYF. As DNA, the CDR3 is TGTGCCAGCAGTGAGCGGCAGGGATACGAGCAGTACTTC.

J is TRBJ1-6 and V is TRBV4-3; 7 positions agree with TRBD1. V trimming: 3 bases; J trimming: 9 bases; junction bases outside the gene matches: 5. The CDR3 spans 14 residues. Germline V gives CDR1 LGHNA, CDR2 YSLEER. This CDR3 reads CASSQTGLSSPLHF. In DNA, the CDR3 is TGCGCCAGCAGCCAGACAGGGTTAAGTTCACCCCTCCACTTT.

The rearrangement uses TRBV5-1 and TRBJ1-6; possible D gene TRBD1, 5 bases. Germline V gives CDR1 SGHRS, CDR2 YFSETQ. Trimming pared 2 bases from V and 7 bases from J, leaving 13 bases between. There are 15 residues in the CDR3. Written as DNA, the CDR3 is TGCGCCAGCAGCTTTGGGCAGGGCCTAAATTCACCCCTCCACTTT. Its protein is CASSFGQGLNSPLHF.

The CDR3 reads CASLRDRANVEQYF. DNA of the CDR3: TGTGCCAGCCTAAGGGACAGGGCGAATGTGGAGCAGTACTTC. The J gene is TRBJ2-7, the V gene TRBV28, with 9 bases matching TRBD1. Germline loops: CDR1 MDHEN, CDR2 SYDVKM. The J segment lost 7 bases and the V segment lost 8 bases, leaving 12 bases of the junction unmatched. The CDR3 has 14 residues.